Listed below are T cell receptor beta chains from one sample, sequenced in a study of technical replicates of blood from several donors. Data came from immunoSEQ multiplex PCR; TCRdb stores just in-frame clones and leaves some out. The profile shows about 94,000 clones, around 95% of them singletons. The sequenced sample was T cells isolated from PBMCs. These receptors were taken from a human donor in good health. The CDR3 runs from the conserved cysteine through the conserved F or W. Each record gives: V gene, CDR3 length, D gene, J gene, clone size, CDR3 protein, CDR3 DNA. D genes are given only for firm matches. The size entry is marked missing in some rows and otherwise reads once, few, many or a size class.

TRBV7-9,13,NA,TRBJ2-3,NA,CASSFGHTDTQYF,TGTGCCAGCAGCTTTGGACATACAGATACGCAGTATTTT
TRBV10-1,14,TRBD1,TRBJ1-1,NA,CASSAPGTDTEAFF,TGCGCCAGCAGTGCCCCCGGGACAGACACTGAAGCTTTCTTT
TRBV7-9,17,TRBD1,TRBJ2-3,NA,CASSALRQGIGMDTQYF,TGTGCCAGCAGCGCGTTGAGACAGGGAATAGGGATGGATACGCAGTATTTT
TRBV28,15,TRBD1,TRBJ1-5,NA,CASSLQGASNQPQHF,TGTGCCAGCAGTTTACAGGGGGCGAGCAATCAGCCCCAGCATTTT
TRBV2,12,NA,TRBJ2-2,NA,CASSQRTGELFF,TGTGCCAGCAGTCAGCGAACCGGGGAGCTGTTTTTT
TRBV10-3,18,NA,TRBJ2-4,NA,CAISVGGGTTLAKNIQYF,TGTGCCATCAGTGTCGGAGGGGGCACCACCTTAGCCAAAAACATTCAGTACTTC
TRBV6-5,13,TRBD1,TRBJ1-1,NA,CASTLRQGAGAFF,TGTGCCAGCACTCTTAGACAGGGGGCGGGAGCTTTCTTT
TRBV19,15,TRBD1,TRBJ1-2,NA,CASRTSRQGYYGYTF,TGTGCCAGTAGAACAAGCCGACAGGGGTACTATGGCTACACCTTC
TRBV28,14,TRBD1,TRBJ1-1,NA,CASVTGGPDTEAFF,TGTGCCAGCGTGACAGGGGGCCCGGACACTGAAGCTTTCTTT
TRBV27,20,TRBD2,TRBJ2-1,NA,CASSSLFNLLAGGVGNEQFF,TGTGCCAGCAGTTCACTCTTCAACCTTTTAGCGGGAGGAGTGGGCAATGAGCAGTTCTTC
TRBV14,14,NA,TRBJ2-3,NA,CASSQGQEADTQYF,TGTGCCAGCAGCCAAGGACAGGAAGCAGATACGCAGTATTTT
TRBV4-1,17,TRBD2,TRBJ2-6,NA,CASSQDAGGSGANVLTF,TGCGCCAGCAGCCAAGATGCGGGGGGCTCAGGGGCCAACGTCCTGACTTTC
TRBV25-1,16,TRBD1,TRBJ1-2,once,CASSPGTGDHRYGYTF,TGTGCCAGCAGTCCCGGGACAGGGGACCATCGCTATGGCTACACCTTC
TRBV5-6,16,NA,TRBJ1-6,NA,CASSLGSGAYNSPLHF,TGTGCCAGCAGCTTGGGGTCAGGGGCCTATAATTCACCCCTCCACTTT
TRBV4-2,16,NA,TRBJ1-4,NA,CASSQGEATTNEKLFF,TGTGCCAGCAGCCAGGGTGAGGCGACAACTAATGAAAAACTGTTTTTT
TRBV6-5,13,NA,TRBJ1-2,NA,CASRKISQADYTF,TGTGCCAGCAGAAAAATATCACAGGCGGACTACACCTTC
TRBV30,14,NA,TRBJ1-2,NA,CAWSVATRNYGYTF,TGTGCCTGGAGTGTAGCCACTAGAAACTATGGCTACACCTTC
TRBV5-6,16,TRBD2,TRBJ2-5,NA,CASSLIPSGGLGTQYF,TGTGCCAGCAGCTTGATACCTAGCGGGGGGTTGGGGACCCAGTACTTC
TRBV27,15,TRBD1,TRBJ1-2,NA,CASSMRQGVRSSYTF,TGTGCCAGCAGTATGAGACAGGGGGTGAGATCCAGCTACACCTTC
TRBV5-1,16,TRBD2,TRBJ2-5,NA,CASSPLLGAGEETQYF,TGCGCCAGCAGCCCCTTACTCGGAGCGGGAGAAGAGACCCAGTACTTC
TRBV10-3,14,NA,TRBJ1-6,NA,CAIRRDMSYSPLHF,TGTGCCATCAGGAGGGACATGTCCTATTCACCCCTCCACTTT
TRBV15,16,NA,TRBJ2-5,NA,CATSLGVQGRKETQYF,TGTGCCACCAGCTTAGGTGTCCAAGGGAGAAAAGAGACCCAGTACTTC
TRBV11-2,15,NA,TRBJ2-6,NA,CASSSGLSGANVLTF,TGTGCCAGCAGCTCGGGTCTCTCTGGGGCCAACGTCCTGACTTTC
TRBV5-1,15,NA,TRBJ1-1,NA,CASTVGGFMNTEAFF,TGCGCCAGCACCGTAGGAGGTTTCATGAACACTGAAGCTTTCTTT
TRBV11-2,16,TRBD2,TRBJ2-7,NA,CASSSMTSGVSYEQYF,TGTGCCAGCAGCTCAATGACTAGCGGGGTGTCCTACGAGCAGTACTTC
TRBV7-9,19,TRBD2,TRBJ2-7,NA,CASSAYTSGGTPPSYEQYF,TGTGCCAGCAGCGCGTACACTAGCGGGGGGACTCCTCCCTCCTACGAGCAGTACTTC
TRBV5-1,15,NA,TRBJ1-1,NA,CASSSADSMNTEAFF,TGCGCCAGCAGCTCTGCGGACAGCATGAACACTGAAGCTTTCTTT
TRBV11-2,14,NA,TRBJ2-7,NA,CASSLVAGSREQYF,TGTGCCAGCAGCTTAGTTGCAGGGTCTCGGGAGCAGTACTTC
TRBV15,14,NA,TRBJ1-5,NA,CATSNRDRNQPQHF,TGTGCCACCAGCAACAGGGACCGCAATCAGCCCCAGCATTTT
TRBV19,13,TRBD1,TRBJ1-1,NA,CASSDRGRTEAFF,TGTGCCAGTAGTGACAGGGGGCGCACTGAAGCTTTCTTT
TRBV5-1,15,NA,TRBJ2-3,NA,CASSEGHVSTDTQYF,TGCGCCAGCAGCGAGGGACACGTTAGCACAGATACGCAGTATTTT
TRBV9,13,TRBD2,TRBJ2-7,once,CASSGGTTRKQYF,TGTGCCAGCAGCGGCGGGACTACACGCAAACAGTACTTC
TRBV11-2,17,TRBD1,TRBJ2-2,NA,CASSLEGQLPSTGELFF,TGTGCCAGCAGCTTAGAGGGACAGTTGCCCAGCACCGGGGAGCTGTTTTTT
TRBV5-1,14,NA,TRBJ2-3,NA,CASSLEGGEDTQYF,TGCGCCAGCAGCTTGGAGGGAGGAGAAGATACGCAGTATTTT
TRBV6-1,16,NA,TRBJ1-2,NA,CASSEAQAPANYGYTF,TGTGCCAGCAGTGAAGCGCAGGCCCCAGCTAACTATGGCTACACCTTC
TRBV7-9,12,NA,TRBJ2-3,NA,CASSLADFTRYF,TGTGCCAGCAGCTTAGCGGACTTTACCCGGTATTTT
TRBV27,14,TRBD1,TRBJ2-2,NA,CASSWDRDTGELFF,TGTGCCAGCAGTTGGGACAGGGACACCGGGGAGCTGTTTTTT
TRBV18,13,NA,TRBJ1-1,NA,CASSPTQGEDAFF,TGTGCCAGCTCACCAACACAGGGAGAGGACGCTTTCTTT
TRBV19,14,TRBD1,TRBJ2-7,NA,CASSFRQGLYEQYF,TGTGCCAGTAGTTTCAGACAGGGCCTCTACGAGCAGTACTTC
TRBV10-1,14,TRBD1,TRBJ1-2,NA,CASSEYRGSYGYTF,TGCGCCAGCAGTGAATACAGGGGCTCCTATGGCTACACCTTC
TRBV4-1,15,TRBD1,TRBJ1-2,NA,CASSQLGTGGSGYTF,TGCGCCAGCAGCCAGTTAGGGACAGGGGGTAGTGGCTACACCTTC
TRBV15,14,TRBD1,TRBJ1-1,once,CATSRRDSNTEAFF,TGTGCCACCAGCAGACGGGACAGTAACACTGAAGCTTTCTTT
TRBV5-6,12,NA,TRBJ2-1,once,CASSSQDNEQFF,TGTGCCAGCAGCTCCCAGGACAATGAGCAGTTCTTC